This TCR beta chain was observed in a study of blood T cells in healthy people across ages. This clonotype was seen a few times. With a J-beta primer mix and a sample-barcoded 5' primer, a second PCR ran about 7 to 12 cycles. TCRdb re-called the 5' RACE reads with MiXCR, one entry per CDR3 protein. Found here are more than 500,000 distinct CDR3 sequences, 25% to 30% of them singletons; the top ten hold roughly 18%. The germline V and J ends were trimmed by 3 bases and 0 bases, with 5 bases remaining between them. CDR1 ENHRY and CDR2 SYGVKD come from the germline V gene. The CDR3 has 13 amino acids. The source material was blood. The rearrangement links TRBV10-3 to TRBJ2-5; D not resolved. The receptor was derived from a woman between 65 and 79 years old in good health. The CDR3 here is CAISEGNQETQYF. The CDR3 DNA follows: TGTGCCATCAGTGAAGGAAACCAAGAGACCCAGTACTTC.